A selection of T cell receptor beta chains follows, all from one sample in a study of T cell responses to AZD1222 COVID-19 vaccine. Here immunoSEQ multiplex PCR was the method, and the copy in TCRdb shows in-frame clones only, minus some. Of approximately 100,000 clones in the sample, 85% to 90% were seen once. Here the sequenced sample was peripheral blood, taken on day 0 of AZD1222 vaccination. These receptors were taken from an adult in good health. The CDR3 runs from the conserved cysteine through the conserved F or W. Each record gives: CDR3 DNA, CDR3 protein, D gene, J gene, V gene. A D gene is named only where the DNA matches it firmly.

TGTGCCAGTAGATCGGAGGGGTTGAACACTGAAGCTTTCTTT,CASRSEGLNTEAFF,NA,TRBJ1-1,TRBV19
TGTGCCAGCAGCACACGCAGGGACAGGCTAGAAAAACTGTTTTTT,CASSTRRDRLEKLFF,TRBD1,TRBJ1-4,TRBV13
TGTGCCACCAGCAGAGATAGAGGCAGGGGGTTATCCTACGAGCAGTACTTC,CATSRDRGRGLSYEQYF,TRBD1,TRBJ2-7,TRBV15
TGTGCCAGCAGCTCCAGCTTAAGATCAAGAGGCACCATATATTTT,CASSSSLRSRGTIYF,NA,TRBJ1-3,TRBV11-2
TGTGCCAGTAGTATTAGGACAGTCTATGGCTACACCTTC,CASSIRTVYGYTF,NA,TRBJ1-2,TRBV19
TGCGCCAGCAGCATGGAAACAGGGACCTACGAGCAGTACTTC,CASSMETGTYEQYF,NA,TRBJ2-7,TRBV5-1
TGCGCCAGCAGCCTGGGACAGGGAGGGGTCTATGGCTACACCTTC,CASSLGQGGVYGYTF,TRBD1,TRBJ1-2,TRBV5-1
TGTGCCAGCAGCTTCGTAGGGAGTGGCTATGGCTACACCTTC,CASSFVGSGYGYTF,NA,TRBJ1-2,TRBV5-4
TGTGCCATCAGTGGTGGTATCGCGCCCCAGCATTTT,CAISGGIAPQHF,NA,TRBJ1-5,TRBV10-3
TGTGCCAGCAGCTTGGACAGGGTGGGATCTAGGTCTGAAGCTTTCTTT,CASSLDRVGSRSEAFF,NA,TRBJ1-1,TRBV5-4
TGCGCCAGCAGCCGGGGGGCCAAGCTCTATGAGCAGTTCTTC,CASSRGAKLYEQFF,NA,TRBJ2-1,TRBV10-1
TGTGCCAGTAGACGGAGGGGCGCAGAGACCGGGGAGCTGTTTTTT,CASRRRGAETGELFF,NA,TRBJ2-2,TRBV11-2